These 30 T cell receptor beta chains came from one sample sequenced in a study of T cell changes during pregnancy in multiple sclerosis (dated by TCRdb to about 2019). The library was built by means of the immunoSEQ multiplex PCR assay. Drawn from immuneACCESS, this table holds only the in-frame rearrangements with V and J called that TCRdb kept. Clones are partly lost; checked studies trace under half to an unresolved V gene and leave the rest unexplained. The sample profile shows 60,000 to 90,000 clones; roughly 91% of them were found once. 2% to 3% of the sample lies in the top ten. Sequencing was performed on peripheral blood, taken after pregnancy. The receptors originated from a female donor in good health, enrolled as a control in a pregnancy study.

The chain recombines TRBV5-1 with TRBJ2-3, with D perhaps matching TRBD2 (5 bases). V was shortened by 6 bases and J by 2 bases, with 19 bases between the two germline ends. CDR3 length: 16 amino acids. The germline CDR1 and CDR2 sequences are SGHRS and YFSETQ. In DNA form, the CDR3 reads TGCGCCAGCACCCTTGGAGCGGACCGGTTCACAGATACGCAGTATTTT. This encodes CASTLGADRFTDTQYF.

The J gene is TRBJ2-7, the V gene TRBV5-5; 8 bases fit TRBD2. The V gene's germline CDR1 is SGHKS and CDR2 YYEKEE (reference sequence). V lost 4 bases to trimming and J lost 3 bases; unmatched junction nucleotides: 6. The CDR3 totals 14 residues. CDR3 sequence (DNA): TGTGCCAGCAGCCGGGGGGGACAAGGCTACGAGCAGTACTTC. This sequence encodes CASSRGGQGYEQYF.

The gene calls are TRBV30 and TRBJ1-2; no reliable D call. V was pared by 0 bases and J by 5 bases, with 16 bases between. From germline, CDR1 is GTSNPN and CDR2 SVGIG (reference sequence). This CDR3 comprises 15 residues. The DNA for the CDR3 is TGTGCCTGGAGTGTACCTGGCAGGAACTTTTATGGCTACACCTTC. Amino acid sequence: CAWSVPGRNFYGYTF.

In this sample, this clone turned up once. The rearrangement uses TRBV5-6 and TRBJ1-3, with 8 bases lining up with TRBD1. Germline V lookup: CDR1 SGHDT, CDR2 YYEEEE. Trimming cost V 4 bases and J 3 bases; bases outside gene matches: 6. The CDR3 contains 15 residues. In DNA, the CDR3 is TGTGCCAGCAGCCTCCGTGGACAGGGTGGAAACACCATATATTTT. Residues: CASSLRGQGGNTIYF.

This clone was seen only once. J is TRBJ1-2 and V is TRBV28; 8 bases agree with TRBD1. This CDR3 spans 13 amino acids. J lost 4 bases, V lost 7 bases, and 5 bases had no gene match. Germline loops: CDR1 MDHEN, CDR2 SYDVKM. CDR3 protein: CASTGTGTYGYTF. The CDR3 DNA reads as TGTGCCAGCACTGGGACAGGTACCTATGGCTACACCTTC.

The chain links TRBV11-2 to TRBJ2-7; 8 positions agree with TRBD1. The CDR3 totals 14 residues. CDR1 and CDR2 from the germline V gene are SGHAT and FQNNGV. After removal of 4 bases from V and 2 bases from J, the junction contained 4 bases not matched to a gene. The DNA of the CDR3 is TGTGCCAGCAGCTCCAGACAGGGGCCCTACGAGCAGTACTTC. Translation: CASSSRQGPYEQYF. The full variable domain, rest sourced from reference TRBV11-2 and TRBJ2-7, is EAGVAQSPRYKIIEKRQSVAFWCNPISGHATLYWYQQILGQGPKLLIQFQNNGVVDDSQLPKDRFSAERLKGVDSTLKIQPAKLEDSAVYLCASSSRQGPYEQYFGPGTRLTVT.

The chain uses TRBV7-2 and TRBJ1-5, with TRBD1 matching 8 bases. V was pared by 5 bases and J by 6 bases, with 9 bases of the junction left unmatched. This CDR3 comprises 15 residues. CDR1 and CDR2 (germline): SGHTA, FQGNSA. The CDR3: CASSRQPGGGQPQHF. The CDR3 DNA follows: TGTGCCAGCAGCCGTCAACCAGGGGGCGGTCAGCCCCAGCATTTT.

The chain couples TRBV7-2 to TRBJ2-1; 10 bases map to TRBD2. The germline gives CDR1 SGHTA, CDR2 FQGNSA. The CDR3 has 15 residues. V dropped 5 bases and J dropped 3; count of bases not matched to a gene: 4. For the CDR3, the DNA is TGTGCCAGCAGCACCCGACTAGCGGGCTACAATGAGCAGTTCTTC. It encodes CASSTRLAGYNEQFF.

The chain uses TRBV2 and TRBJ2-1; 7 nucleotides align to TRBD1. This CDR3 spans 13 amino acids. Trimming took 6 bases from V and 8 from J; bases not matched to a gene: 7. Per germline, CDR1 SNHLY and CDR2 FYNNEI. The chain's CDR3 is CASRQQGSDEQFF. For the CDR3, the DNA is TGTGCCAGCAGGCAACAGGGGTCCGATGAGCAGTTCTTC.

The chain joins TRBV27 to TRBJ2-2, with TRBD1 identical over 8 bases. The CDR3 consists of 15 residues. Trimming at V came to 0 bases and at J to 3 bases, leaving 0 bases not matched to a gene. The V gene's germline CDR1 is MNHEY and CDR2 SMNVEV (reference sequence). The CDR3, as DNA: TGTGCCAGCAGTTTATCACAGGGGGACACCGGGGAGCTGTTTTTT. As protein: CASSLSQGDTGELFF.

The chain links TRBV6-5 to TRBJ2-1; 7 bases line up with TRBD1. The junction had 4 bases not matched to a gene; V was cut back by 6 bases and J by 2 bases. The germline V gene encodes CDR1 MNHEY and CDR2 SVGAGI. The CDR3 runs to 14 residues. The CDR3 spells CASRGTVTYNEQFF. Written as DNA, the CDR3 is TGTGCCAGCAGGGGGACAGTCACCTACAATGAGCAGTTCTTC.

The rearrangement joins TRBV28 to TRBJ2-7, with a weak D call TRBD2 (5 bases). The CDR3 has 14 amino acids. CDR1 MDHEN and CDR2 SYDVKM come from the germline V gene. V lost 0 bases, J lost 3 bases, and 9 bases lay in between. CDR3 in amino acids: CASSLWDSLYEQYF. CDR3 sequence (DNA): TGTGCCAGCAGTTTATGGGACTCTCTCTACGAGCAGTACTTC.

This clone was counted at least ten times. The chain links TRBV28 to TRBJ2-7, with 9 bases lining up with TRBD1. V lost 5 bases and J lost 6; bases outside the gene matches: 8. Per the germline V gene, CDR1 is MDHEN and CDR2 is SYDVKM. CDR3 length: 14 residues. CDR3 sequence reads: CASSTSGTGFEQYF. The CDR3 DNA follows: TGTGCCAGCAGTACCTCCGGGACAGGGTTCGAGCAGTACTTC.

CDR3 in amino acids: CASSLALGTGIDKTEAFF. CDR3 sequence (DNA): TGTGCCAGCAGCTTAGCGCTCGGTACAGGGATCGATAAAACTGAAGCTTTCTTT. The V call is TRBV7-9, the J call TRBJ1-1, with a possible D match to TRBD1 (6 bases). Deletions cut 0 bases from V and 5 bases from J, with 22 bases between. The germline CDR1 and CDR2 sequences are SEHNR and FQNEAQ (reference sequence). This CDR3 contains 18 residues.

The chain has TRBV25-1 and TRBJ1-3; D remains unclear. Germline CDR1 MGHDK, CDR2 SYGVNS. The CDR3 is 14 residues long. The germline V and J ends were trimmed by 8 bases and 0 bases, with 11 bases remaining between them. CDR3 DNA: TGTGCCAGCGCGACTGCTAGCTCTGGAAACACCATATATTTT. Protein: CASATASSGNTIYF.

This chain uses TRBV30 with TRBJ2-5; D perhaps matches TRBD2 (7 bases). The better agreement between TRBJ2-7 and the DNA end casts doubt on the J call. CDR3 size: 14 residues. Per germline, CDR1 GTSNPN and CDR2 SVGIG (reference sequence). The CDR3 spells CAWSESGGRYEQYF. For the CDR3, the DNA is TGTGCCTGGAGCGAGTCGGGGGGCCGCTACGAGCAGTACTTC.

This chain links TRBV7-9 with TRBJ2-1; no clear D. CDR3 size: 15 residues. Germline V lookup: CDR1 SEHNR, CDR2 FQNEAQ (reference sequence). V lost 1 base and J 6 bases, leaving 13 bases between the germline ends. The CDR3 nucleotides are TGTGCCAGCAGCTTAGTGCTTCATCCGGTCAATGAGCAGTTCTTC. This gives the protein CASSLVLHPVNEQFF.

V and J are TRBV2 and TRBJ1-2; TRBD1 might be the D (5 bases). V lost 9 bases to trimming and J lost 0 bases, with 14 bases between them. This CDR3 spans 14 amino acids. From germline, CDR1 is SNHLY and CDR2 FYNNEI. DNA of the CDR3: TGTGCCAGACAGGCAGGAGTAGCTAACTATGGCTACACCTTC. This encodes CARQAGVANYGYTF.

The chain carries TRBV27 and TRBJ2-7; 10 bases match TRBD1. The CDR3 spans 14 residues. Germline trimming cut 7 bases from V and 1 base from J; bases unmatched to any gene: 4. Germline CDR1 MNHEY, CDR2 SMNVEV (reference sequence). CDR3 in amino acids: CASNSGQGSYEQYF. In nucleotides, the CDR3 is TGTGCCAGCAATTCGGGACAGGGGTCCTACGAGCAGTACTTC.

The genes are TRBV10-3 and TRBJ1-2; TRBD1 matches 9 bases. The CDR3 runs 12 residues. Germline V gene sequence: CDR1 ENHRY, CDR2 SYGVKD. Trimming removed 7 bases from V and 8 bases from J; junction bases left unmatched: 5. The CDR3 loop reads CAINGGQGGYTF. In DNA form, the CDR3 reads TGTGCCATCAACGGGGGACAGGGAGGCTACACCTTC.

The chain has TRBV11-2 and TRBJ2-1; D remains ambiguous. Germline assignment: CDR1 SGHAT and CDR2 FQNNGV. The CDR3 has 11 residues. Trimming removed 5 bases from V and 5 bases from J, with 4 bases in between. In DNA form, the CDR3 reads TGTGCCAGCAGCCCTCACAATGAGCAGTTCTTC. Protein sequence: CASSPHNEQFF.

This clone is a singleton in its sample. The V and J genes are TRBV10-2 and TRBJ2-7; 11 bases map to TRBD2. Germline assignment: CDR1 WSHSY and CDR2 SAAADI. The CDR3 loop spans 13 amino acids. Trimming took 6 bases from V and 4 from J; bases not matched to a gene: 2. The CDR3 spells CASSPSGGYEQYF. CDR3 nucleotides: TGCGCCAGCAGCCCTAGCGGGGGGTACGAGCAGTACTTC.

V and J are TRBV6-5 and TRBJ2-7; D perhaps matches TRBD1 (5 bases). CDR1 and CDR2 (germline): MNHEY, SVGAGI. The V and J ends lost 6 bases and 3 bases respectively, with 12 bases between them. The CDR3 runs 13 residues. CDR3 coding DNA: TGTGCCAGCAGACGGACACTCAACTACGAGCAGTACTTC. Translated, it gives CASRRTLNYEQYF.

CDR3 loop: CASSTRQGPGEETQYF. Here the CDR3 DNA reads TGTGCCAGCAGCACCCGACAGGGACCTGGGGAAGAGACCCAGTACTTC. V is TRBV4-2 and J is TRBJ2-5, with 7 bases fitting TRBD1. The V gene end was trimmed by 5 bases and the J gene end by 3 bases; junction bases not matched to a gene: 12. The CDR3 covers 16 residues. The germline V gene encodes CDR1 LGHNA and CDR2 YNFKEQ.

V is TRBV5-1 and J is TRBJ2-3; TRBD2 agrees at 12 bases. The CDR3 has 17 residues. Germline CDR1 is SGHRS and CDR2 is YFSETQ. With V trimmed by 0 bases and J by 4 bases, 6 bases remained unmatched. This CDR3 reads CASSLAGLAGKADTQYF. The CDR3 bases are TGCGCCAGCAGCTTGGCCGGACTAGCGGGGAAGGCAGATACGCAGTATTTT. Filled out from reference TRBV5-1 and TRBJ2-3, the complete variable domain reads KAGVTQTPRYLIKTRGQQVTLSCSPISGHRSVSWYQQTPGQGLQFLFEYFSETQRNKGNFPGRFSGRQFSNSRSEMNVSTLELGDSALYLCASSLAGLAGKADTQYFGPGTRLTVL.

This chain uses TRBV1 with TRBJ2-5; the table's D call TRBD2 went unverified against the DNA. TRBV1 is recorded as a pseudogene. The CDR3 runs 16 residues. The CDR3 DNA follows: TGCACCAGCAGCCAAGAAGGTGGACTAGCGGTAGAGACCCAGTACTTC. It yields the protein CTSSQEGGLAVETQYF.

The rearrangement joins TRBV4-2 to TRBJ1-6; weak D call: TRBD1 (5 bases). Germline-derived CDR1 and CDR2 are LGHNA and YNFKEQ. CDR3 length: 16 residues. V gave up 0 bases and J gave up 10 bases, with 16 bases separating them. CDR3 nucleotide sequence: TGTGCCAGCAGCCAAGAGGGGTTCAGGGTAAACTCACCCCTCCACTTT. Protein sequence: CASSQEGFRVNSPLHF.

The chain recombines TRBV30 with TRBJ1-3; perhaps TRBD1 as D (6 bases). The germline gives CDR1 GTSNPN, CDR2 SVGIG (reference sequence). This CDR3 has 15 amino acids. Trimming cost V 5 bases and J 0 bases, with 14 bases left between them. For the CDR3, the DNA is TGTGCCTGGGGCCGACAGGCCCTCTCTGGAAACACCATATATTTT. This translates into CAWGRQALSGNTIYF. Using reference TRBV30 and TRBJ1-3 for the parts outside the CDR3, the full variable domain is SQTIHQWPATLVQPVGSPLSLECTVEGTSNPNLYWYRQAAGRGLQLLFYSVGIGQISSEVPQNLSASRPQDRQFILSSKKLLLSDSGFYLCAWGRQALSGNTIYFGEGSWLTVV.

This sequence joins TRBV7-9 and TRBJ2-7; 8 bases map to TRBD1. The germline CDR1 and CDR2 sequences are SEHNR and FQNEAQ (reference sequence). The CDR3 sequence is 15 residues long. With V trimmed by 3 bases and J by 1 base, 5 bases remained unmatched. CDR3 DNA: TGTGCCAGCAGCTTGATCCAGGGGGCATCCTACGAGCAGTACTTC. Translated: CASSLIQGASYEQYF.

The rearrangement joins TRBV4-3 to TRBJ2-3, with D unresolved. Trimming removed 0 bases from V and 3 bases from J, with 10 bases in between. The CDR3 spans 15 residues. CDR1 and CDR2 from the germline V gene are LGHNA and YSLEER. CDR3 amino acids: CASSQDGTTTDTQYF. The CDR3 region has the DNA TGCGCCAGCAGCCAAGATGGCACGACTACAGATACGCAGTATTTT.